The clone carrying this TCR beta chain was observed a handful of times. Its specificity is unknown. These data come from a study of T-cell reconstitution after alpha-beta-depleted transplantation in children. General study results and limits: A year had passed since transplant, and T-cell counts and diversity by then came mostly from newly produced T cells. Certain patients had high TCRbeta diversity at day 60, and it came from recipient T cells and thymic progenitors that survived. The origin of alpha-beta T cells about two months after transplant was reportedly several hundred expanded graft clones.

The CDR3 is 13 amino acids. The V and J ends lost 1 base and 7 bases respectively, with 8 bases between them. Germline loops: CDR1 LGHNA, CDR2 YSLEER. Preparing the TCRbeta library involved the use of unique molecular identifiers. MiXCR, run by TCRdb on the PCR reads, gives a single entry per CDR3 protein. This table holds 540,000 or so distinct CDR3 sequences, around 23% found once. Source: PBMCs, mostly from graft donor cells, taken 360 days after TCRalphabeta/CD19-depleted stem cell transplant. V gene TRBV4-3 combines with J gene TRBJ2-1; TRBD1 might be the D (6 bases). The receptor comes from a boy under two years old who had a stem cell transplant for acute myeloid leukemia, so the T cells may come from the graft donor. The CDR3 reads CASSQARGNEQFF. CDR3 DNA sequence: TGCGCCAGCAGCCAAGCCAGGGGTAATGAGCAGTTCTTC.